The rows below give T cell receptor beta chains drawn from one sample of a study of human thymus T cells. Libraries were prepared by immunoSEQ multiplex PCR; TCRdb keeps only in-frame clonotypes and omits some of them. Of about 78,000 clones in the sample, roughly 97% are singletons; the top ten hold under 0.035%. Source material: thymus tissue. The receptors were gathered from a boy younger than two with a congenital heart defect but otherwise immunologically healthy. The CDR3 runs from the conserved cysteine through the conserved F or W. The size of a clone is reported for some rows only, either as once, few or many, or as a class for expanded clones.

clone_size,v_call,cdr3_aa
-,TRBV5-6,CASSSGPSRDTQYF
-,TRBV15,CATSSGPDRENTEAFF
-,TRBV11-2,CASSLKWSGTHTSYNEQFF
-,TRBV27,CASSQGALAGEVENIQYF
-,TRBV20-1,CSASWGDTQYF
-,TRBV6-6,CASRCTGHSYNEQFF
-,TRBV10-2,CASRGRGRQRGKLFF
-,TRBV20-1,CSAREGAFF
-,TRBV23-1,CASSHRDRSNEKLFF
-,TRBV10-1,CASSGGTSGTTDTQYF
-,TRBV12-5,CASGSRTQAGVSTDTQYF
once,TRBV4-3,CASRTPGQSSYEQYF
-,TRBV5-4,CASSLAQGGTDTQYF
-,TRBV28,CASSPPPYRLAGGPNTGELFF
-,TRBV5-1,CASSCPSGGEAEAFF
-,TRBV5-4,CASSLDLGATSSYEQYF